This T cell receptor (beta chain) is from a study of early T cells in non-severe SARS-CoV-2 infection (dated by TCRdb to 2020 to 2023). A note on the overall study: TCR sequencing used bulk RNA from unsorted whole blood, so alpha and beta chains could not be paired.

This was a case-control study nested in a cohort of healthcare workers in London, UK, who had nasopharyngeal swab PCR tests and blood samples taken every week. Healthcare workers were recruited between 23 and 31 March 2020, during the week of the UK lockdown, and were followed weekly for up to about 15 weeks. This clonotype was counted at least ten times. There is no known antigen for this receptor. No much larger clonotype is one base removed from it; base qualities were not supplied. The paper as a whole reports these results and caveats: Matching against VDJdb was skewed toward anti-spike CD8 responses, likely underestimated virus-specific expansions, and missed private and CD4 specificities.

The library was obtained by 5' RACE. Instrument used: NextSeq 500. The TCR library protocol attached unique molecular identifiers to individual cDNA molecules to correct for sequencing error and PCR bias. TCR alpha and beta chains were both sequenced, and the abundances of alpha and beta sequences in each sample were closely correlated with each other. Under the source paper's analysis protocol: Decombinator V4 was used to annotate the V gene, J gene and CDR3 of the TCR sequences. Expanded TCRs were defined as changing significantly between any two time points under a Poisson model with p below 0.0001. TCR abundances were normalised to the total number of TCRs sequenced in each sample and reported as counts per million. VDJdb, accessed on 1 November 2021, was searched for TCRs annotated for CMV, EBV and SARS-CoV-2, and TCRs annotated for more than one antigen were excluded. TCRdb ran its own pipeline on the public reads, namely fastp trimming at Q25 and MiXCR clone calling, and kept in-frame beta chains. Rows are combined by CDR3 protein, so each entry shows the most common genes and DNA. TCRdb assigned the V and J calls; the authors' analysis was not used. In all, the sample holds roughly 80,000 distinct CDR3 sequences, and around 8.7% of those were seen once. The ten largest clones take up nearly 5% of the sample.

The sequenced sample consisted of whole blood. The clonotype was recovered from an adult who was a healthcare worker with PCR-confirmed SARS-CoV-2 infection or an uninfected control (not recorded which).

Here is the DNA: TGTGCCAGCAGTTACTCGATAACTGGCACAGATACGCAGTATTTT. Its product reads: CASSYSITGTDTQYF. This chain is built from TRBV6-2 or TRBV6-3 and TRBJ2-3; the D gene lacks a confident call. The V and J ends are trimmed by 0 bases and 1 base, leaving 8 bases between them. The germline V gene encodes CDR1 MNHEY and CDR2 SVGEGT. From cysteine to phenylalanine, the CDR3 is 15 amino acids long. Solely the CDR3 DNA is kept, with 45 bases framed from the first base.